These 12 T cell receptor beta chains were sequenced from one sample in a study of T-cell reconstitution after alpha-beta-depleted transplantation in children. Preparation of the TCRbeta library used unique molecular identifiers. TCRdb analysed the PCR reads with MiXCR anew, one entry per CDR3 protein. The table has about 640,000 distinct CDR3 sequences, roughly 15% seen once. The sample was PBMCs from the stem cell graft donor, taken from the stem cell graft. The receptors come from a human donor who donated a stem cell graft to a child with acute myeloid leukemia.

This clonotype was seen more than once but under ten times. The rearrangement joins TRBV5-6 to TRBJ2-2, with D maybe TRBD2 (5 bases). The CDR3 has 13 amino acids. The germline gives CDR1 SGHDT, CDR2 YYEEEE. The V and J ends lost 7 bases and 4 bases respectively, with 11 bases between them. CDR3 loop: CASVYEGTGELFF. CDR3 DNA: TGTGCCAGCGTATATGAGGGCACCGGGGAGCTGTTTTTT.

This clonotype was found many times. This chain uses TRBV20-1 with TRBJ2-3; D not resolved. V gave up 6 bases and J gave up 0 bases, with 7 bases separating them. The CDR3 is 12 residues long. Germline lookup yields CDR1 DFQATT and CDR2 SNEGSKA (reference sequence). CDR3 region: CSAAVSTDTQYF. CDR3 nucleotide sequence: TGCAGTGCAGCAGTGAGCACAGATACGCAGTATTTT.

This clonotype has just a few counts. J is TRBJ1-1 and V is TRBV13; D possibly corresponds to TRBD1 (6 bases). CDR3 length: 15 residues. CDR1 and CDR2 from the germline V gene are PRHDT and FYEKMQ (reference sequence). Trimming took off 1 base at V and 4 bases at J, with 13 bases between the two ends. CDR3 amino acids: CASSLAGDTATEAFF. The CDR3 nucleotides read TGTGCCAGCAGCTTAGCGGGGGACACCGCCACTGAAGCTTTCTTT.

The table lists this clonotype with many counts. This sequence joins TRBV27 and TRBJ2-7, with D maybe TRBD1 (6 bases). The germline CDR1 and CDR2 sequences are MNHEY and SMNVEV (reference sequence). The CDR3 runs 13 residues. Trimming cost V 4 bases and J 7 bases, with 14 bases left between them. The CDR3 spells CASSSRSGEEQYV. CDR3 coding DNA: TGTGCCAGCAGTTCCCGGTCAGGGGAGGAGCAGTACGTC.

V usage is TRBV13 and J usage is TRBJ1-2; weak D call: TRBD1 (5 bases). The CDR3 sequence is 15 residues long. The germline gives CDR1 PRHDT, CDR2 FYEKMQ (reference sequence). V shed 5 bases and J shed 6 bases, with 19 bases lying between them. CDR3 coding DNA: TGTGCCAGCAGCCTCAGGGATGGGGAAGCGGATGGCTACACCTTC. This sequence encodes CASSLRDGEADGYTF.

This clonotype was found many times. V usage is TRBV29-1 and J usage is TRBJ2-4; D is tentatively TRBD1 or TRBD2 (5 bases each). The CDR3 covers 12 residues. Germline CDR1 is SQVTM and CDR2 is ANQGSEA. The CDR3 DNA reads TGCGGAATCCAGGGAGACAAAAACATTCAGTACTTC. This encodes CGIQGDKNIQYF.

This clonotype came up many times. This chain links TRBV29-1 with TRBJ2-1, with 8 positions matching TRBD2. The CDR3 sequence is 13 residues long. Germline CDR1 is SQVTM and CDR2 is ANQGSEA. The CDR3 DNA reads TGCAAAACAGCGGGGGTCGGCTACAATGAGCAGTTCTTC. Translation gives CKTAGVGYNEQFF.

This clonotype was detected a few times. CDR3 nucleotides: TGTGCCAGCAGCTTAGTCCGGACAGGGAACTACCACGAGCAGTACTTC. It translates to CASSLVRTGNYHEQYF. The chain recombines TRBV7-2 with TRBJ2-7; 8 positions match TRBD1. Germline V gene data show CDR1 as SGHTA and CDR2 as FQGNSA. The CDR3 length is 16 residues. Trimming removed 1 base from V and 5 bases from J; junction bases left unmatched: 10.

The V call is TRBV4-1, the J call TRBJ2-1, with D perhaps matching TRBD2 (5 bases). Trimming removed 1 base from V and 6 bases from J, with 7 bases in between. This CDR3 spans 13 amino acids. Germline loops: CDR1 MGHRA, CDR2 YSYEKL. The CDR3 nucleotides are TGCGCCAGCAGCCAAGTCGGGATCAATGAGCAGTTCTTC. It translates to CASSQVGINEQFF.

V is TRBV7-9 and J is TRBJ1-1, with D tentatively TRBD1 (5 bases). Germline-derived CDR1 and CDR2 are SEHNR and FQNEAQ (reference sequence). There are 13 residues in the CDR3. V was trimmed by 5 bases and J by 4 bases, leaving 11 bases between them. The CDR3 DNA is TGTGCCAGCAGCGACGGGGGGGGCACTGAAGCTTTCTTT. This translates into CASSDGGGTEAFF.

Note on this clonotype: A much larger clone is a single base away; this may be a read error. As the CDR3 is not closed by the conserved phenylalanine or tryptophan, this likely results from a read error. V is TRBV5-6 and J is TRBJ2-3, with TRBD1 matching 8 bases. V gave up 6 bases and J gave up 0 bases; unmatched junction bases: 6. CDR3 length: 15 amino acids. Germline V gene sequence: CDR1 SGHDT, CDR2 YYEEEE. CDR3 in amino acids: CASKRDRRSTDTQYY. In nucleotides, the CDR3 is TGTGCCAGCAAGAGGGACAGGCGGAGCACAGATACGCAGTATTAT.

This clonotype was seen ten or more times. The CDR3 region has the DNA TGCAGTGCTAGAGATCGGCTAGCGGGGGGCTCAAACAATGAGCAGTTCTTC. Residues: CSARDRLAGGSNNEQFF. V and J are TRBV20-1 and TRBJ2-1; 11 bases match TRBD2. From germline, CDR1 is DFQATT and CDR2 SNEGSKA (reference sequence). This CDR3 region has 17 residues. The trim removed 0 bases at V and 5 bases at J, leaving 9 bases unmatched.